The 22 T cell receptor beta chains below come from one sample, sequenced in a study of Graves' ophthalmopathy and Graves' hyperthyroidism. For repertoire sequencing, the TCR beta CDR3 regions were amplified from RNA transcripts. The first-round RT-PCR employed HTBI primers together with the Qiagen OneStep RT-PCR kit. A multiplex PCR was then performed as the second round. TCRdb recomputed calls from the multiplex PCR reads with MiXCR, one row per CDR3 protein. The table shows 650,000 to 800,000 distinct CDR3 sequences, with roughly 39% occurring only once. Input material: peripheral blood. The receptors derive from an adult man with Graves' ophthalmopathy.

The genes are TRBV7-2 and TRBJ1-5; D is possibly TRBD1 (6 bases). The V end lost 8 bases, the J end lost 11 bases, and 19 bases lay between the germline ends. CDR3 length: 13 amino acids. Germline V gives CDR1 SGHTA, CDR2 FQGNSA. CDR3 sequence (DNA): TGTGCCAGCGCGTGGGGGGGCTTCGGGACCCAGCATTTT. Protein product: CASAWGGFGTQHF.

This clonotype has just a few counts. The chain couples TRBV11-2 to TRBJ1-6, with D possibly matching TRBD1 (6 bases). V was trimmed by 2 bases and J by 7 bases, leaving 18 bases between them. From germline, CDR1 is SGHAT and CDR2 FQNNGV. This CDR3 spans 17 amino acids. CDR3 nucleotides: TGTGCCAGCAGCTTAAATGTGGGCAGGGGAACAAATTCACCCCTCCACTTT. Protein product: CASSLNVGRGTNSPLHF.

Comments on this clonotype: A much larger clone differs by one base, so this may be a read error. The rearrangement uses TRBV9 and TRBJ1-3; D gene uncertain. The germline CDR1 and CDR2 sequences are SGDLS and YYNGEE. Trimming took 5 bases from V and 5 from J, leaving 11 bases between them. The CDR3 spans 13 residues. The CDR3 spells CASSFPARNTIYF. The CDR3 DNA is TGTGCCAGCAGTTTCCCGGCCAGAAACACCATATATTTT.

This clonotype has more than one count but fewer than ten. The chain employs TRBV4-3 and TRBJ1-5; D uncertain. The V gene's germline CDR1 is LGHNA and CDR2 YSLEER. V was shortened by 0 bases and J by 4 bases, with 7 bases between the two germline ends. The CDR3 is 14 amino acids. The CDR3 nucleotides are TGCGCCAGCAGCCAAGAGGCCGCTAATCAGCCCCAGCATTTT. The encoded protein is CASSQEAANQPQHF.

V is TRBV5-1 and J is TRBJ2-7; 10 nucleotides align to TRBD1. The CDR3 is made up of 15 amino acids. Germline V lookup: CDR1 SGHRS, CDR2 YFSETQ. The V and J ends lost 4 bases and 7 bases, in that order; junction bases with no gene match: 11. The CDR3 loop reads CASSPTGTGAREQYF. In DNA, the CDR3 is TGCGCCAGCAGCCCCACCGGGACAGGGGCTCGGGAGCAGTACTTC.

This clonotype was seen repeatedly, ten times or more. The V gene is TRBV7-2, the J gene TRBJ2-7; D perhaps matches TRBD1 (5 bases). V lost 4 bases and J lost 0, with 13 bases in between. The CDR3 covers 15 residues. The germline CDR1 and CDR2 sequences are SGHTA and FQGNSA. This CDR3 is CASSYQRQFSYEQYF. Written as DNA, the CDR3 is TGTGCCAGCAGCTACCAAAGACAGTTCTCCTACGAGCAGTACTTC.

This sequence joins TRBV2 and TRBJ2-1; TRBD1 agrees at 8 bases. With 7 bases clipped from V and 9 bases from J, the junction kept 2 bases outside the gene matches. CDR3 length: 11 amino acids. Germline CDR1 SNHLY, CDR2 FYNNEI. The CDR3 protein is CASTGGFEQFF. For the CDR3, the DNA is TGTGCCAGCACAGGGGGCTTTGAGCAGTTCTTC.

This clonotype appeared a few times. The rearrangement uses TRBV14 and TRBJ1-2; possible D gene TRBD1, 5 bases. V was pared by 0 bases and J by 3 bases, with 8 bases between. CDR3 size: 14 residues. CDR1 and CDR2 (germline): SGHDN, FVKESK. The CDR3 loop is CASSQEAGDYGYTF. In DNA form, the CDR3 reads TGTGCCAGCAGCCAAGAGGCGGGGGACTATGGCTACACCTTC. The complete variable domain, with remaining parts taken from reference TRBV14 and TRBJ1-2, reads EAGVTQFPSHSVIEKGQTVTLRCDPISGHDNLYWYRRVMGKEIKFLLHFVKESKQDESGMPNNRFLAERTGGTYSTLKVQPAELEDSGVYFCASSQEAGDYGYTFGSGTRLTVV.

The chain uses TRBV20-1 and TRBJ1-2; D ambiguous. V was cut by 3 bases and J by 4 bases, with 12 bases left in between. In germline, CDR1 is DFQATT, CDR2 SNEGSKA (reference sequence). The CDR3 is 13 residues long. The CDR3 DNA reads as TGCAGTGCTAGCTCGGGGAAGGGCTATGGCTACACCTTC. Translated: CSASSGKGYGYTF.

This clonotype showed up many times. The chain combines TRBV5-6 with TRBJ1-6; D gene unclear. The CDR3 consists of 14 residues. V lost 6 bases and J lost 0, with 7 bases in between. CDR1 is SGHDT and CDR2 is YYEEEE in the germline V gene. Here the CDR3 reads CASTVISYNSPLHF. In nucleotides, the CDR3 is TGTGCCAGCACCGTGATCTCCTATAATTCACCCCTCCACTTT.

This clonotype was recorded many times. The chain recombines TRBV7-9 with TRBJ1-1, with no clear D. Germline V lookup: CDR1 SEHNR, CDR2 FQNEAQ (reference sequence). The CDR3 is 14 residues long. With 4 bases removed from V and 3 bases from J, the gap between germline ends came to 12 bases. The CDR3 DNA reads TGTGCCAGCAGCTCATATCGTACAGACACTGAAGCTTTCTTT. As protein: CASSSYRTDTEAFF.

As regards this clonotype: One end of the junction varies from germline; a read error may be responsible. V usage is TRBV7-2 and J usage is TRBJ1-3; D gene unclear. The length of the CDR3 is 16 residues. In germline, CDR1 is SGHTA, CDR2 FQGNSA. The CDR3 nucleotides read TGTGCCAGCAGCGTAGCGGGATCTTACTATGGCTACACCATATATTTT. It specifies CASSVAGSYYGYTIYF.

Ten or more counts support this clonotype. The chain carries TRBV7-8 and TRBJ1-4; a possible D gene is TRBD1 (5 bases). The V gene lost 5 bases and the J gene lost 8 bases, with 18 bases spanning the gap. This CDR3 region has 15 residues. Germline assignment: CDR1 SGHVS and CDR2 FQNEAQ. The CDR3 bases are TGTGCCAGCAGCCCGTGGATAGACAGCGGCGAAAAACTGTTTTTT. Its translation: CASSPWIDSGEKLFF.

CDR3 sequence (DNA): TGCGCCAGCAGCCACGGGGCCAATTACTACACCAACGAGCAGTACTTC. Amino acid sequence: CASSHGANYYTNEQYF. V usage is TRBV4-3 and J usage is TRBJ2-7; D possibly uses TRBD1 or TRBD2 (5 bases each). The CDR3 has 16 residues. The germline V gene has CDR1 LGHNA and CDR2 YSLEER. V was cut by 3 bases and J by 5 bases, with 20 bases left in between.

This clonotype has at least ten counts. The gene calls are TRBV24-1 and TRBJ2-5; 9 bases fit TRBD1. In germline, CDR1 is KGHDR, CDR2 SFDVKD. J gave up 5 bases and V 4 bases, and 10 bases lay outside the gene matches. The CDR3 is 16 residues long. This chain's CDR3 is CATSDHRTGVRETQYF. The CDR3, as DNA: TGTGCCACCAGTGACCATCGGACAGGGGTCCGGGAGACCCAGTACTTC.

This clonotype appeared a few times. The chain links TRBV7-8 to TRBJ1-5; 8 bases agree with TRBD1. The CDR3 has 18 residues. V was pared by 1 base and J by 4 bases, with 12 bases of the junction left unmatched. Germline loops: CDR1 SGHVS, CDR2 FQNEAQ. The CDR3 here is CASSLGGTGLSHNQPQHF. DNA for the CDR3: TGTGCCAGCAGCTTAGGGGGGACAGGATTGTCCCATAATCAGCCCCAGCATTTT.

Worth noting for this clonotype: A read error may explain this, as a much larger clone is one base away. V gene TRBV5-6 combines with J gene TRBJ2-7; TRBD1 might be the D (5 bases). The CDR3 has 13 amino acids. Trimming pared 7 bases from V and 0 bases from J, leaving 11 bases between. The germline V gene encodes CDR1 SGHDT and CDR2 YYEEEE. The CDR3 region is CASYGHHSYEQYF. CDR3 nucleotide sequence: TGTGCCAGCTACGGACACCACTCCTACGAGCAGTACTTC.

About this clonotype: With a much larger clone just one base away, this may be a read error. The chain employs TRBV7-9 and TRBJ2-7; unclear D gene. This CDR3 is 13 amino acids long. CDR1 and CDR2 from the germline V gene are SEHNR and FQNEAQ (reference sequence). CDR3 sequence reads: CASSPVHSYGQYF. Written as DNA, the CDR3 is TGTGCCAGCAGTCCGGTCCACTCCTACGGGCAGTACTTC.

This clonotype came up many times. The chain joins TRBV11-2 to TRBJ2-5; no reliable D call. The CDR3 has 12 amino acids. Germline V gene lookup returns CDR1 SGHAT and CDR2 FQNNGV. V lost 5 bases, J lost 10 bases, and 14 bases lay in between. CDR3: CASSRSPLDQYF. The CDR3 region has the DNA TGTGCCAGCAGCCGGTCCCCGCTAGACCAGTACTTC.

The CDR3 DNA sequence: TGCAGCGTCGAGGCAGGCCACTACACCTTC. Residues: CSVEAGHYTF. V usage is TRBV29-1 and J usage is TRBJ1-2; D call uncertain. CDR1 SQVTM and CDR2 ANQGSEA come from the germline V gene. The V end was cut by 6 bases, the J end by 10 bases, with 12 bases between. CDR3 length: 10 residues.

This clonotype has only one observation. The chain combines TRBV20-1 with TRBJ2-3; 8 bases map to TRBD2. The CDR3 length is 15 residues. J gave up 0 bases and V 0 bases, and 2 bases lay outside the gene matches. In germline, CDR1 is DFQATT, CDR2 SNEGSKA (reference sequence). The CDR3 loop reads CSARDSGTSTDTQYF. CDR3 bases: TGCAGTGCTAGAGATAGCGGGACTAGCACAGATACGCAGTATTTT.

This chain uses TRBV24-1 with TRBJ2-4, with a possible D match to TRBD1 (6 bases). Deletions cut 4 bases from V and 15 bases from J, with 21 bases between. CDR1 is KGHDR, CDR2 SFDVKD, per germline. This CDR3 has 14 residues. The CDR3 protein is CATSEIGGRASRYF. The CDR3 DNA follows: TGTGCCACCAGTGAAATTGGGGGCCGGGCTTCGCGGTACTTC.